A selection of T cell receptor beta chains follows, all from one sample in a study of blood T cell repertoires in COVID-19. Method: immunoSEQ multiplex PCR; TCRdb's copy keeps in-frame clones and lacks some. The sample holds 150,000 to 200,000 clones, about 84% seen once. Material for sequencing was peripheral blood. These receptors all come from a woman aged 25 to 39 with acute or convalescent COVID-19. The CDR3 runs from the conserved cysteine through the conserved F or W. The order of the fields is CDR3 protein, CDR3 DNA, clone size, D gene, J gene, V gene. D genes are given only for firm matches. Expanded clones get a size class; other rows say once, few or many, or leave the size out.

CDR3aa: CASSRGQGGKSPLHF
CDR3nt: TGTGCCAGCTCAAGAGGACAGGGAGGAAAATCACCCCTCCACTTT
abundance: NA
d_gene: TRBD1
j_gene: TRBJ1-6
v_gene: TRBV18

CDR3aa: CASSQELVNTGELFF
CDR3nt: TGTGCCAGCAGCCAAGAACTAGTTAACACCGGGGAGCTGTTTTTT
abundance: NA
d_gene: NA
j_gene: TRBJ2-2
v_gene: TRBV14

CDR3aa: CASRPQGNQPQHF
CDR3nt: TGTGCCAGTAGGCCCCAGGGCAATCAGCCCCAGCATTTT
abundance: NA
d_gene: NA
j_gene: TRBJ1-5
v_gene: TRBV19

CDR3aa: CASSSRTSGGTVLEQFF
CDR3nt: TGTGCCAGCAGCTCTAGGACTAGCGGGGGGACCGTTCTCGAGCAGTTCTTC
abundance: NA
d_gene: TRBD2
j_gene: TRBJ2-1
v_gene: TRBV11-2

CDR3aa: CASSLGTPGDIQYF
CDR3nt: TGTGCCAGCAGCTTAGGGACCCCAGGGGACATTCAGTACTTC
abundance: NA
d_gene: NA
j_gene: TRBJ2-4
v_gene: TRBV11-2

CDR3aa: CASSVRAEGNSPLHF
CDR3nt: TGTGCCAGCAGCGTACGGGCAGAGGGTAATTCACCCCTCCACTTT
abundance: NA
d_gene: NA
j_gene: TRBJ1-6
v_gene: TRBV9

CDR3aa: CASSLGSDYGYTF
CDR3nt: TGTGCCAGCAGCTTAGGGAGCGACTATGGCTACACCTTC
abundance: NA
d_gene: NA
j_gene: TRBJ1-2
v_gene: TRBV7-2

CDR3aa: CSVDGPGSYNEQFF
CDR3nt: TGCAGCGTTGACGGTCCAGGGTCCTACAATGAGCAGTTCTTC
abundance: NA
d_gene: NA
j_gene: TRBJ2-1
v_gene: TRBV29-1

CDR3aa: CASSVLGGGINYGYTF
CDR3nt: TGTGCCAGCAGTGTCCTCGGGGGGGGAATTAACTATGGCTACACCTTC
abundance: NA
d_gene: NA
j_gene: TRBJ1-2
v_gene: TRBV28

CDR3aa: CASSPPDRANQPQHF
CDR3nt: TGTGCCAGCTCACCCCCGGACAGGGCCAATCAGCCCCAGCATTTT
abundance: NA
d_gene: TRBD1
j_gene: TRBJ1-5
v_gene: TRBV18

CDR3aa: CASSYSGGYQPQHF
CDR3nt: TGTGCCAGCAGTTACTCGGGGGGATATCAGCCCCAGCATTTT
abundance: once
d_gene: NA
j_gene: TRBJ1-5
v_gene: TRBV6-2/TRBV6-3

CDR3aa: CASSARTGGNIQYF
CDR3nt: TGTGCCAGCAGTGCCCGGACAGGGGGAAACATTCAGTACTTC
abundance: once
d_gene: TRBD1
j_gene: TRBJ2-4
v_gene: TRBV27

CDR3aa: CASSSAGAYTEAFF
CDR3nt: TGTGCCAGCAGTTCAGCAGGGGCATACACTGAAGCTTTCTTT
abundance: NA
d_gene: NA
j_gene: TRBJ1-1
v_gene: TRBV27

CDR3aa: CASSLDRGPYQETQYF
CDR3nt: TGCGCCAGCAGCTTGGACAGGGGGCCCTACCAAGAGACCCAGTACTTC
abundance: NA
d_gene: TRBD1
j_gene: TRBJ2-5
v_gene: TRBV5-1

CDR3aa: CASSNGGSTDTQYF
CDR3nt: TGTGCCAGCAGTAACGGGGGTTCGACAGATACGCAGTATTTT
abundance: once
d_gene: NA
j_gene: TRBJ2-3
v_gene: TRBV6-5

CDR3aa: CASSPQYGDRANEQFF
CDR3nt: TGTGCCAGCAGCCCCCAATATGGGGACAGGGCTAATGAGCAGTTCTTC
abundance: NA
d_gene: TRBD1
j_gene: TRBJ2-1
v_gene: TRBV11-3

CDR3aa: CASSGGGGRNTEAFF
CDR3nt: TGTGCCAGCAGCGGGGGAGGAGGGCGGAATACTGAAGCTTTCTTT
abundance: NA
d_gene: NA
j_gene: TRBJ1-1
v_gene: TRBV9

CDR3aa: CASRLGGPEQYF
CDR3nt: TGTGCCAGCAGGCTGGGGGGACCCGAGCAGTACTTC
abundance: once
d_gene: NA
j_gene: TRBJ2-7
v_gene: TRBV28

CDR3aa: CAMGQGGNQPQHF
CDR3nt: TGTGCCATGGGACAGGGAGGAAATCAGCCCCAGCATTTT
abundance: NA
d_gene: TRBD1
j_gene: TRBJ1-5
v_gene: TRBV10-3

CDR3aa: CASSPNRANNSPLHF
CDR3nt: TGTGCCAGCTCACCGAACAGGGCCAATAATTCACCCCTCCACTTT
abundance: NA
d_gene: NA
j_gene: TRBJ1-6
v_gene: TRBV18

CDR3aa: CASRTKDRGHQPQHF
CDR3nt: TGTGCCAGTAGGACTAAAGACAGGGGCCATCAGCCCCAGCATTTT
abundance: NA
d_gene: TRBD1
j_gene: TRBJ1-5
v_gene: TRBV19

CDR3aa: CASSLYLTETDTQYF
CDR3nt: TGTGCCAGCAGTTTATACCTAACTGAGACAGATACGCAGTATTTT
abundance: NA
d_gene: NA
j_gene: TRBJ2-3
v_gene: TRBV27

CDR3aa: CASLPKEFSGVPEQYF
CDR3nt: TGTGCCAGCCTCCCGAAAGAATTCAGCGGGGTCCCTGAGCAGTACTTC
abundance: once
d_gene: TRBD2
j_gene: TRBJ2-7
v_gene: TRBV6-8

CDR3aa: CASSVLLAGVLDEQFF
CDR3nt: TGCGCCAGCAGCGTGTTACTAGCGGGGGTCTTAGATGAGCAGTTCTTC
abundance: NA
d_gene: TRBD2
j_gene: TRBJ2-1
v_gene: TRBV5-1

CDR3aa: CASSRGQGREQYF
CDR3nt: TGCGCCAGCAGCCGCGGACAGGGGCGCGAGCAGTACTTC
abundance: NA
d_gene: TRBD1
j_gene: TRBJ2-7
v_gene: TRBV5-1

CDR3aa: CASSLDRARGQYF
CDR3nt: TGTGCCAGCAGCCTGGACAGGGCTCGGGGACAGTACTTC
abundance: once
d_gene: TRBD1
j_gene: TRBJ2-7
v_gene: TRBV27

CDR3aa: CASSERDRGNVYGYTF
CDR3nt: TGCGCCAGCAGTGAGCGCGACAGGGGGAACGTTTATGGCTACACCTTC
abundance: NA
d_gene: TRBD1
j_gene: TRBJ1-2
v_gene: TRBV10-1